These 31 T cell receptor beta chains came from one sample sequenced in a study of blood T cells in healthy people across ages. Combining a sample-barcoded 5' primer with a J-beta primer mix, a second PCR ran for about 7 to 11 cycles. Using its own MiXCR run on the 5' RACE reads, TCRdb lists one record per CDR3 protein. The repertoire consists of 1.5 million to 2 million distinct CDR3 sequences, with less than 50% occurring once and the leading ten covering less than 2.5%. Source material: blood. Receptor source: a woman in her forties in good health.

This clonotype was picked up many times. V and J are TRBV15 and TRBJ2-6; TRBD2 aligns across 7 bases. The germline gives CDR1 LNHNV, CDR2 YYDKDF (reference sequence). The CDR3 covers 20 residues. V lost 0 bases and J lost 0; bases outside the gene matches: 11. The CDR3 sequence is CATSRDMGYSGVSGANVLTF. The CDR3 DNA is TGTGCCACCAGCAGAGATATGGGGTACAGCGGGGTCTCTGGGGCCAACGTCCTGACTTTC.

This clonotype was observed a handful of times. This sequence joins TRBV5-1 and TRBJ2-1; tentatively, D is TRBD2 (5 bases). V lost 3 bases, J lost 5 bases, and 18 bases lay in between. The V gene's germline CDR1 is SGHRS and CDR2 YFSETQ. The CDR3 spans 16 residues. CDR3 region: CASSSRTYVGDNEQFF. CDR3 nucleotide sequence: TGCGCCAGCAGCTCCAGGACTTACGTAGGAGACAATGAGCAGTTCTTC.

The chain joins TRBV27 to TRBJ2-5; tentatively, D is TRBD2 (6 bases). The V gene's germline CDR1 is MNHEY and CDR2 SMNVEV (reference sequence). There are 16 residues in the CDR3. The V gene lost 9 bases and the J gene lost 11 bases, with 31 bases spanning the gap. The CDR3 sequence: CASTTASESVGNEQYF. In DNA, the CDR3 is TGTGCCAGTACCACCGCTAGCGAATCAGTGGGTAATGAGCAGTACTTC.

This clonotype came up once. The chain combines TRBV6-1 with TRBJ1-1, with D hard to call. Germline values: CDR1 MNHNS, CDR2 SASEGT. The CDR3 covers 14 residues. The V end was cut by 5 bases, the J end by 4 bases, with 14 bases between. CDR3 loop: CASSKWGLVTEAFF. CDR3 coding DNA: TGTGCCAGCAGTAAGTGGGGATTAGTCACTGAAGCTTTCTTT.

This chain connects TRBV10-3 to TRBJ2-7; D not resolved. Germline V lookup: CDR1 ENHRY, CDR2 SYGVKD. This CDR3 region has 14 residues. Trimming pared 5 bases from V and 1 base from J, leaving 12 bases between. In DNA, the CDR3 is TGTGCCATCAGTCTAAAGACTGCGTCCTACGAGCAGTACTTC. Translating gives CAISLKTASYEQYF.

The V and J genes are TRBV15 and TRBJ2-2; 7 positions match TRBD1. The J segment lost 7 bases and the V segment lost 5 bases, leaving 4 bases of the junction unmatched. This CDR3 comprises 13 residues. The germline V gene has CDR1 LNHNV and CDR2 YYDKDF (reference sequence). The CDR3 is CATSAGGIGELFF. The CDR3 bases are TGTGCCACCAGCGCAGGGGGTATCGGGGAGCTGTTTTTT.

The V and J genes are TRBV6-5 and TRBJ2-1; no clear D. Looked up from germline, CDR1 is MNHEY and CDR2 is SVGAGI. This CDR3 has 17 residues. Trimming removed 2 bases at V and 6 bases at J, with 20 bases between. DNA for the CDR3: TGTGCCAGCAGTTACGACCCTTCCGGGCAGGCCGGCAATGAGCAGTTCTTC. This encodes CASSYDPSGQAGNEQFF.

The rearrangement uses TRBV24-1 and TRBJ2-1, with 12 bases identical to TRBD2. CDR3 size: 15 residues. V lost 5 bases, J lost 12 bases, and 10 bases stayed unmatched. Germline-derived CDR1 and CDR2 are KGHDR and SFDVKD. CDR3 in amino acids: CATSAVASGGAWQFF. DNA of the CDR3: TGTGCCACCAGTGCCGTGGCTAGCGGGGGGGCATGGCAGTTCTTC.

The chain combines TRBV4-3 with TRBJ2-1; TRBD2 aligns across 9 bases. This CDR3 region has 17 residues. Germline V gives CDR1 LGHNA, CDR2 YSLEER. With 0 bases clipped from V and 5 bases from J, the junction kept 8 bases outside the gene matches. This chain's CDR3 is CASSQDGGGDSDNEQFF. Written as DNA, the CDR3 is TGCGCCAGCAGCCAAGATGGCGGGGGGGATTCGGACAATGAGCAGTTCTTC.

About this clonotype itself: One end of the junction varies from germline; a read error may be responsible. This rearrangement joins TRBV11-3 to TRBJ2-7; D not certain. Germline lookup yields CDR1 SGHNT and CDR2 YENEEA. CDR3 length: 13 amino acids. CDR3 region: CAGSLEASYEQYF. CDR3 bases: TGTGCCGGCAGCTTAGAGGCGTCGTACGAGCAGTACTTC.

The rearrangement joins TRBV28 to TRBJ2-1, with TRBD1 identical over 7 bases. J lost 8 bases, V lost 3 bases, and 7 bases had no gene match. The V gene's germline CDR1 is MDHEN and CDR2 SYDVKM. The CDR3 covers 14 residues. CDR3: CASSFPTGWDEQFF. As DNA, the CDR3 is TGTGCCAGCAGTTTCCCGACAGGGTGGGATGAGCAGTTCTTC.

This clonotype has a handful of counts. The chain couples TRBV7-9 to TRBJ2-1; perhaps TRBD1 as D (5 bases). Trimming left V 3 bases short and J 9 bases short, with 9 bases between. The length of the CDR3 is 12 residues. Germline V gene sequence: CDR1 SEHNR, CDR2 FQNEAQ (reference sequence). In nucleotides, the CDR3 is TGTGCCAGCAGCTTTCCGACAGCTGAGCAGTTCTTC. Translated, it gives CASSFPTAEQFF.

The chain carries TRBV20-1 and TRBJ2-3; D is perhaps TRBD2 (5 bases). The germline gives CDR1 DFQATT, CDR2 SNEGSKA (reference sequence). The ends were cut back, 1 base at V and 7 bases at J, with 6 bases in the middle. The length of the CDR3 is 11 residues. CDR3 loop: CSARGRHTQYF. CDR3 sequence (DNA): TGCAGTGCTAGAGGGAGGCATACGCAGTATTTT.

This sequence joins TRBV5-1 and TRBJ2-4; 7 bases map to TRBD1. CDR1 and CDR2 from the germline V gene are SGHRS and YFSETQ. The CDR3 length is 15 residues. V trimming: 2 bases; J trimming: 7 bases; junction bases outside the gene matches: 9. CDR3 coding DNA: TGCGCCAGCAGCTTACCCAACAGGGGATCCAACATTCAGTACTTC. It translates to CASSLPNRGSNIQYF.

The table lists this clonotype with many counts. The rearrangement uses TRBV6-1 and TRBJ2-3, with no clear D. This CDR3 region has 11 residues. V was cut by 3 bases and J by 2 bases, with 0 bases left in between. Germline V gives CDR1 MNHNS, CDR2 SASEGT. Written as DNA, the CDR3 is TGTGCCAGCAGTGACACAGATACGCAGTATTTT. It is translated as CASSDTDTQYF.

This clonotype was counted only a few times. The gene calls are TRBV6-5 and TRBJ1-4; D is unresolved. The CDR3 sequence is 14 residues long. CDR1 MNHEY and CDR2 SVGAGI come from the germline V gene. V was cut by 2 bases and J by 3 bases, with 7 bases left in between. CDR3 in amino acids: CASSYTVSNEKLFF. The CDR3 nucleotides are TGTGCCAGCAGTTACACGGTATCTAATGAAAAACTGTTTTTT.

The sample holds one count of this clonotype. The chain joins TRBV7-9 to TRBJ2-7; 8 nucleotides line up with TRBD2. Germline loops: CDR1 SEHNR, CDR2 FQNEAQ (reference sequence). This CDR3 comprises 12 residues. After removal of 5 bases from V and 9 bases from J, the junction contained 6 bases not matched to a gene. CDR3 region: CASSPGGDAQYF. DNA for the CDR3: TGTGCCAGCAGCCCCGGGGGGGACGCGCAGTACTTC.

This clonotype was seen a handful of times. CDR3 sequence reads: CASSFPGRGQIAQFF. For the CDR3, the DNA is TGTGCCAGCAGTTTCCCTGGACGGGGGCAAATAGCGCAGTTCTTC. The chain uses TRBV12-3 or TRBV12-4 and TRBJ2-1, with D possibly called TRBD1 or TRBD2 (6 bases each). This CDR3 spans 15 amino acids. V lost 3 bases and J 12 bases, leaving 21 bases between the germline ends.

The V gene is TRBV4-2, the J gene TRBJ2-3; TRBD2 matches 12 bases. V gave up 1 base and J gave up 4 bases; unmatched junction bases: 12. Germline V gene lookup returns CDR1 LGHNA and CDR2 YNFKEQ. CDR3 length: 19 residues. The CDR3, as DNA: TGTGCCAGCAGCCAAGGGCTAGCGGGGGGGATCACCCAACCAGATACGCAGTATTTT. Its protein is CASSQGLAGGITQPDTQYF.

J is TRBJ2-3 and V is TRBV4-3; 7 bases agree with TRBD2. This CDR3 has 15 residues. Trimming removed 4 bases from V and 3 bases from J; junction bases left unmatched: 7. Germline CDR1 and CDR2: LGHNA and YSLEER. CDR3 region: CASSRRTRRTDTQYF. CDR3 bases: TGCGCCAGCAGCCGCCGGACTAGGAGGACAGATACGCAGTATTTT.

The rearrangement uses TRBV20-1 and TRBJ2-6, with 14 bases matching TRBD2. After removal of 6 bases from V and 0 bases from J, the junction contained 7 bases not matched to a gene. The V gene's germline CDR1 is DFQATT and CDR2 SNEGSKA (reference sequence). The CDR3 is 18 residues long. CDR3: CSALTSGGAFSGANVLTF. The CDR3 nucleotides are TGCAGTGCCCTGACTAGCGGGGGGGCCTTCTCTGGGGCCAACGTCCTGACTTTC.

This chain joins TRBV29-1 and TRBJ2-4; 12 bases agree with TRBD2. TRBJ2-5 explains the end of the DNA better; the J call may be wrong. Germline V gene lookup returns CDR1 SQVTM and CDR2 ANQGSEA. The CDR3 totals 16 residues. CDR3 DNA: TGCAGCGCACTAATACCAACTAGCGGGGGGATGGAGACCCAGTACTTC. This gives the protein CSALIPTSGGMETQYF.

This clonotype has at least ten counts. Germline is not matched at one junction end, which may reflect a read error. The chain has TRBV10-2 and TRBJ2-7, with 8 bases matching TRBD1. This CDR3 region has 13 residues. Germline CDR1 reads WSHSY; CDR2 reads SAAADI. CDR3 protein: CASSDRGSYEQYF. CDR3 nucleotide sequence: TGTGCCAGCAGTGACAGGGGCTCCTACGAGCAGTACTTC.

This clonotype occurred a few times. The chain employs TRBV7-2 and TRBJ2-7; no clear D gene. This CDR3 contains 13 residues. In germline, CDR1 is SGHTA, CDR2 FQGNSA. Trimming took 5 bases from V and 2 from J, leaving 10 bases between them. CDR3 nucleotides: TGTGCCAGCAGCCCTTTTCAGACCTACGAGCAGTACTTC. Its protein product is CASSPFQTYEQYF.

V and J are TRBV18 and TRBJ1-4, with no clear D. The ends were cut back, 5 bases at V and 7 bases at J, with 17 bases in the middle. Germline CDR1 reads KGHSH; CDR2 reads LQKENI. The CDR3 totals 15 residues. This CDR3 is CASSSFGSEGEKLFF. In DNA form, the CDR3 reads TGTGCCAGCTCATCCTTCGGGTCCGAGGGTGAAAAACTGTTTTTT.

CDR3 loop: CASSPPGTTSSNEQYF. The CDR3, as DNA: TGTGCCAGCAGCCCCCCTGGGACGACCTCCAGCAATGAGCAGTACTTC. The chain combines TRBV7-2 with TRBJ2-5; either TRBD1 or TRBD2 may fit D (5 bases each). V was shortened by 5 bases and J by 11 bases, with 27 bases between the two germline ends. Germline V gives CDR1 SGHTA, CDR2 FQGNSA. This CDR3 comprises 16 residues. The full variable domain, completed using reference TRBV7-2 and TRBJ2-5, is GAGVSQSPSNKVTEKGKDVELRCDPISGHTALYWYRQSLGQGLEFLIYFQGNSAPDKSGLPSDRFSAERTGGSVSTLTIQRTQQEDSAVYLCASSPPGTTSSNEQYFGPGTRLLVL.

The CDR3 DNA reads as TGCAGTGCTAGGGCCCCAGGGGATTATGGCTACACCTTC. Residues: CSARAPGDYGYTF. The chain carries TRBV20-1 and TRBJ1-2; maybe TRBD1 (6 bases). The V end lost 3 bases, the J end lost 5 bases, and 13 bases lay between the germline ends. Looked up from germline, CDR1 is DFQATT and CDR2 is SNEGSKA (reference sequence). The length of the CDR3 is 13 residues.

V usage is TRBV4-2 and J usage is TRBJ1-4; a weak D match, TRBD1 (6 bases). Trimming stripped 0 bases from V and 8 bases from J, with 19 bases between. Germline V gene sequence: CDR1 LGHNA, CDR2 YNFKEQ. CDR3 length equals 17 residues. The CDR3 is CASSQEGSGQGREKLFF. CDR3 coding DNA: TGTGCCAGCAGCCAAGAGGGATCGGGGCAGGGGAGGGAAAAACTGTTTTTT.

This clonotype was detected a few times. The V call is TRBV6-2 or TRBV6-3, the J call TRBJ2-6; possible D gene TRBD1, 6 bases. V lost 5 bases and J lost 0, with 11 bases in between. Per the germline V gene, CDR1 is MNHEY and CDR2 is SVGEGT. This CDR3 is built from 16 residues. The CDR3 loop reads CASSRTARSGANVLTF. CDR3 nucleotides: TGTGCCAGCAGTAGGACAGCTCGCTCTGGGGCCAACGTCCTGACTTTC.

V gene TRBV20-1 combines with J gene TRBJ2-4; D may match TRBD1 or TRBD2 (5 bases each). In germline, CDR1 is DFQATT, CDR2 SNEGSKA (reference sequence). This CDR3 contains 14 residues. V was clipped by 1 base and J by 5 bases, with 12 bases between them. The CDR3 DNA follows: TGCAGTGCTAGAGGGGCAGGGAGCCAAAACATTCAGTACTTC. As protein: CSARGAGSQNIQYF.

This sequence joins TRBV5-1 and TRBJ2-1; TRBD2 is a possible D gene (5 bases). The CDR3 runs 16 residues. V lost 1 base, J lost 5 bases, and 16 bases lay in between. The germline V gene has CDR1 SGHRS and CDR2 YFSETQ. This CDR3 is CASSLRAEAGDNEQFF. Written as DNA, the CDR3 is TGCGCCAGCAGCTTGCGCGCGGAGGCCGGGGACAATGAGCAGTTCTTC.